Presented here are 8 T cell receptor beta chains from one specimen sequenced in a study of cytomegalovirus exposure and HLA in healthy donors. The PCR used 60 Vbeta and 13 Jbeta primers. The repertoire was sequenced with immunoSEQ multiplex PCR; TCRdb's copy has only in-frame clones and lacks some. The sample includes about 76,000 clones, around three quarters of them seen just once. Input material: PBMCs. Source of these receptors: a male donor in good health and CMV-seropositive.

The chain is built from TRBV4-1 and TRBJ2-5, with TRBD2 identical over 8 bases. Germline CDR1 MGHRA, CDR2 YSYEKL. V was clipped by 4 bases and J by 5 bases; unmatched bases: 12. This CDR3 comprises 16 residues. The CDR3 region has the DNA TGCGCCAGCAGCCCCACCTACGGGGGGGCTGGCGAGACCCAGTACTTC. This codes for CASSPTYGGAGETQYF.

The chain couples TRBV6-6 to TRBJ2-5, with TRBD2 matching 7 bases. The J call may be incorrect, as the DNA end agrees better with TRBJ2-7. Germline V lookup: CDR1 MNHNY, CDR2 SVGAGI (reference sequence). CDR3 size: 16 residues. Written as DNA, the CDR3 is TGTGCCAGCAGGGGCGGCTCGGGAGGTTCCTACTACGAGCAGTACTTC. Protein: CASRGGSGGSYYEQYF.

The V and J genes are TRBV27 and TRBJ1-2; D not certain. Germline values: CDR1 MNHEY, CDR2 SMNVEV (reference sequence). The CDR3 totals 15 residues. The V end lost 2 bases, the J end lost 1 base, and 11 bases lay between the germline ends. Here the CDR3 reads CASSLGHSDNYGYTF. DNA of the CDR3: TGTGCCAGCAGTTTAGGTCACTCCGATAACTATGGCTACACCTTC.

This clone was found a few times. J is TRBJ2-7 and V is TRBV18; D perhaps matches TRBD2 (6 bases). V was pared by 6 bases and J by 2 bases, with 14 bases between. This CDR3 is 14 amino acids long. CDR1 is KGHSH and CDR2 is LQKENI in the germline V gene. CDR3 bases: TGTGCCAGCTCGGCCCTTGGAGGGACCTACGAGCAGTACTTC. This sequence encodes CASSALGGTYEQYF. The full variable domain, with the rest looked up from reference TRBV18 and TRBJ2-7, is NAGVMQNPRHLVRRRGQEARLRCSPMKGHSHVYWYRQLPEEGLKFMVYLQKENIIDESGMPKERFSAEFPKEGPSILRIQQVVRGDSAAYFCASSALGGTYEQYFGPGTRLTVT.

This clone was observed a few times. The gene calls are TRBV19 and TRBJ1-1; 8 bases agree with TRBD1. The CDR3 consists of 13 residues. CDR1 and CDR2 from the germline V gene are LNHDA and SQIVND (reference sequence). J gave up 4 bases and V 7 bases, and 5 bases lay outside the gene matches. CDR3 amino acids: CASTETGVTEAFF. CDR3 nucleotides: TGTGCCAGTACCGAGACAGGGGTCACTGAAGCTTTCTTT.

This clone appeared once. The CDR3 DNA follows: TGTGCCAGCAGCTTTGGGGCCGGAGAAGCCTACGAGCAGTACTTC. It yields the protein CASSFGAGEAYEQYF. The chain recombines TRBV11-3 with TRBJ2-7, with D tentatively TRBD1 (5 bases). CDR1 and CDR2 from the germline V gene are SGHNT and YENEEA. The length of the CDR3 is 15 residues. Between the trimmed V and J ends, which lost 3 bases and 2 bases, there was a span of 14 bases.

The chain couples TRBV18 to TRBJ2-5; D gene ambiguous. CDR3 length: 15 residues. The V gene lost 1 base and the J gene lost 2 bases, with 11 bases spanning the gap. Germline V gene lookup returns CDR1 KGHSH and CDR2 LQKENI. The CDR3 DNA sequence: TGTGCCAGCTCACCACGATCCCAGACTCAAGAGACCCAGTACTTC. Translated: CASSPRSQTQETQYF. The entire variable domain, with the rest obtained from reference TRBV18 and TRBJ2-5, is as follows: NAGVMQNPRHLVRRRGQEARLRCSPMKGHSHVYWYRQLPEEGLKFMVYLQKENIIDESGMPKERFSAEFPKEGPSILRIQQVVRGDSAAYFCASSPRSQTQETQYFGPGTRLLVL.

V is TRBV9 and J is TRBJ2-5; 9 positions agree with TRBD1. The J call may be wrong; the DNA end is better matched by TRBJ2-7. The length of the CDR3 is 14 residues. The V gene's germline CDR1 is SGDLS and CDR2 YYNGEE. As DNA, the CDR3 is TGTGCCAGCAGCGGACAGGGGGGTTCCTACGAGCAGTACTTC. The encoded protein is CASSGQGGSYEQYF.